The 25 T cell receptor beta chains presented below share a single source sample, sequenced in a study of T cell changes during pregnancy in multiple sclerosis. TCRdb's copy holds only in-frame clones and misses some; the assay was immunoSEQ multiplex PCR. The sample lists 80,000 to 95,000 clones, 90% to 95% occurring once. This specimen was peripheral blood, taken in the second trimester of pregnancy. These TCRs come from a female donor with multiple sclerosis, enrolled in a pregnancy study.

The V gene is TRBV7-7, the J gene TRBJ2-2; D perhaps matches TRBD2 (5 bases). CDR1 and CDR2 from the germline V gene are SSHAT and FNYEAQ (reference sequence). V shed 5 bases and J shed 7 bases, with 11 bases lying between them. The CDR3 loop spans 13 amino acids. CDR3 DNA sequence: TGTGCCAGCAGCCTCGCCCGGGGCGGGGAGCTGTTTTTT. It yields the protein CASSLARGGELFF.

This clone has just one count. V is TRBV12-1 and J is TRBJ1-2. TRBV12-1 is a pseudogene locus. The CDR3 length is 12 residues. The CDR3 spells CASAGFNYGYTF. The CDR3 DNA reads as TGTGCCAGCGCGGGTTTTAACTATGGCTACACCTTC.

This clone is a singleton in its sample. V gene TRBV5-5 combines with J gene TRBJ2-2; D not resolved. In germline, CDR1 is SGHKS, CDR2 YYEKEE (reference sequence). This CDR3 comprises 14 residues. The V and J ends lost 2 bases and 4 bases respectively, with 9 bases between them. CDR3 nucleotide sequence: TGTGCCAGCAGCTTAAGTCCGGGCACCGGGGAGCTGTTTTTT. Translated: CASSLSPGTGELFF.

This clone was detected once. The chain couples TRBV5-6 to TRBJ2-7; TRBD2 matches 9 bases. J lost 1 base, V lost 1 base, and 6 bases had no gene match. CDR3 size: 16 residues. The germline V gene encodes CDR1 SGHDT and CDR2 YYEEEE. CDR3 amino acids: CASSLYGLAPSYEQYF. CDR3 in DNA: TGTGCCAGCAGCTTGTACGGACTAGCGCCTTCCTACGAGCAGTACTTC.

This clone was observed a single time. The V and J genes are TRBV9 and TRBJ2-3; 7 bases line up with TRBD2. This CDR3 is built from 16 residues. CDR1 is SGDLS, CDR2 YYNGEE, per germline. The ends lost 0 bases at V and 3 bases at J; junction bases unmatched: 7. In nucleotides, the CDR3 is TGTGCCAGCAGCGTAGGAGGGAGGGCTCGAACAGATACGCAGTATTTT. This translates into CASSVGGRARTDTQYF.

J is TRBJ2-7 and V is TRBV2, with 11 bases fitting TRBD1. Germline-derived CDR1 and CDR2 are SNHLY and FYNNEI. V shed 5 bases and J 3 bases; nucleotides not matched to a gene: 9. CDR3 length equals 16 residues. The CDR3: CASSHPGTGGSYEQYF. In DNA form, the CDR3 reads TGTGCCAGCAGTCACCCTGGGACAGGGGGAAGCTACGAGCAGTACTTC. Full variable domain (rest looked up from reference TRBV2 and TRBJ2-7): EPEVTQTPSHQVTQMGQEVILRCVPISNHLYFYWYRQILGQKVEFLVSFYNNEISEKSEIFDDQFSVERPDGSNFTLKIRSTKLEDSAMYFCASSHPGTGGSYEQYFGPGTRLTVT.

A few counts support this clone. This chain links TRBV7-2 with TRBJ2-7, with TRBD1 identical over 7 bases. The CDR3 contains 14 residues. With V trimmed by 5 bases and J by 0 bases, 4 bases remained unmatched. Germline values: CDR1 SGHTA, CDR2 FQGNSA. The DNA of the CDR3 is TGTGCCAGCAGCGCGACAGGGAGCTCCTACGAGCAGTACTTC. It yields the protein CASSATGSSYEQYF.

This chain uses TRBV6-1 with TRBJ2-7, with 14 bases matching TRBD2. V was clipped by 7 bases and J by 2 bases; unmatched bases: 4. Germline CDR1 and CDR2: MNHNS and SASEGT. The CDR3 runs to 15 residues. The CDR3 loop is CASTRLAGGPYEQYF. Here the CDR3 DNA reads TGTGCCAGCACCCGACTAGCGGGAGGGCCCTACGAGCAGTACTTC.

This rearrangement joins TRBV21-1 to TRBJ2-1; the table assigns TRBD2, which was not confirmed against the DNA. TRBV21-1 is a recognized pseudogene. This CDR3 is built from 16 residues. The CDR3 loop reads CASSGLAGELYNEQFF. The CDR3 DNA reads TGTGCCAGCAGCGGACTAGCGGGAGAATTATACAATGAGCAGTTCTTC.

This sequence joins TRBV12-5 and TRBJ2-7; 10 nucleotides match TRBD1. The junction had 12 bases not matched to a gene; V was cut back by 5 bases and J by 2 bases. The CDR3 is 17 amino acids. Per germline, CDR1 LGHNT and CDR2 FRNRAP. CDR3 region: CASGTGTGVKSAYEQYF. The CDR3 nucleotides are TGTGCTAGTGGTACCGGGACAGGGGTCAAAAGCGCCTACGAGCAGTACTTC.

The rearrangement uses TRBV7-6 and TRBJ2-7; no definite D call. The CDR3 totals 14 residues. Per germline, CDR1 SGHVS and CDR2 FNYEAQ. Trimming took 2 bases from V and 4 from J, leaving 12 bases between them. DNA of the CDR3: TGTGCCAGCAGCTTACAGGTATTGGGTTACGAGCAGTACTTC. It codes for CASSLQVLGYEQYF.

This chain's CDR3 is CAWNRGRDGYTF. CDR3 in DNA: TGTGCCTGGAACAGGGGGCGAGATGGCTACACCTTC. V gene TRBV30 combines with J gene TRBJ1-2; TRBD1 matches 9 bases. CDR1 is GTSNPN and CDR2 is SVGIG in the germline V gene (reference sequence). CDR3 length: 12 residues. V gave up 4 bases and J gave up 6 bases; unmatched junction bases: 3. Complete variable domain (other parts from reference TRBV30 and TRBJ1-2): SQTIHQWPATLVQPVGSPLSLECTVEGTSNPNLYWYRQAAGRGLQLLFYSVGIGQISSEVPQNLSASRPQDRQFILSSKKLLLSDSGFYLCAWNRGRDGYTFGSGTRLTVV.

This clone appeared once. The V and J genes are TRBV21-1 and TRBJ2-3; the D call of TRBD1 is as the table states it, not checked on the DNA. TRBV21-1 has pseudogene status. The CDR3 is 16 residues long. CDR3 sequence (DNA): TGTGCCAGCAGCAGACGACAGGGTACAGCACAGAATACGCAGTATTTT. Translating gives CASSRRQGTAQNTQYF.

The genes are TRBV28 and TRBJ2-5; D is possibly TRBD1 (7 bases). Germline CDR1 MDHEN, CDR2 SYDVKM. V lost 6 bases and J lost 4, with 12 bases in between. The CDR3 consists of 13 residues. This CDR3 is CASRRQGGETQYF. In DNA, the CDR3 is TGTGCCAGCAGGCGACAGGGAGGAGAGACCCAGTACTTC.

This chain joins TRBV6-5 and TRBJ1-5; D possibly corresponds to TRBD1 (6 bases). Germline V gene sequence: CDR1 MNHEY, CDR2 SVGAGI. The germline V and J ends were trimmed by 5 bases and 0 bases, with 11 bases remaining between them. This CDR3 has 15 residues. CDR3 coding DNA: TGTGCCAGCAGTACAACAGGGTTTAGCAATCAGCCCCAGCATTTT. Protein: CASSTTGFSNQPQHF.

A single count supports this clone. The rearrangement uses TRBV4-2 and TRBJ2-5; the match to TRBD1 covers 7 bases. Losses at the gene ends were 4 bases for V and 5 bases for J; bases not matched to a gene: 4. Germline-derived CDR1 and CDR2 are LGHNA and YNFKEQ. The CDR3 covers 13 residues. The CDR3 nucleotides read TGTGCCAGCAGCCCCGACAGGGTTGAGACCCAGTACTTC. Protein: CASSPDRVETQYF.

This chain joins TRBV19 and TRBJ2-7, with a weak D call TRBD1 (6 bases). Looked up from germline, CDR1 is LNHDA and CDR2 is SQIVND (reference sequence). The V gene lost 6 bases and the J gene lost 6 bases, with 15 bases spanning the gap. CDR3 length equals 13 residues. The DNA of the CDR3 is TGTGCCAGTAGGGGGGCAGGGCGGCGCGAGCAGTACTTC. Its translation: CASRGAGRREQYF.

The CDR3 reads CSVREGGSGNQPQHF. The CDR3 DNA follows: TGCAGCGTTCGAGAGGGGGGGTCGGGCAATCAGCCCCAGCATTTT. V and J are TRBV29-1 and TRBJ1-5; tentative D call: TRBD1 (6 bases). Trimming removed 5 bases from V and 2 bases from J, with 16 bases in between. Germline V gives CDR1 SQVTM, CDR2 ANQGSEA. This CDR3 spans 15 amino acids.

The rearrangement links TRBV28 to TRBJ1-2; D ambiguous. Germline lookup yields CDR1 MDHEN and CDR2 SYDVKM. Trimming cost V 2 bases and J 3 bases, with 16 bases left between them. The CDR3 loop spans 16 amino acids. CDR3 protein: CASSLAPVRLHYGYTF. Written as DNA, the CDR3 is TGTGCCAGCAGTTTAGCCCCGGTGCGGCTTCACTATGGCTACACCTTC.

This rearrangement joins TRBV11-3 to TRBJ2-7; 12 nucleotides align to TRBD2. V gave up 4 bases and J gave up 4 bases; unmatched junction bases: 8. Germline loops: CDR1 SGHNT, CDR2 YENEEA. CDR3 length: 16 residues. The CDR3 sequence: CASSSRTSGDTYEQYF. CDR3 sequence (DNA): TGTGCCAGCAGCTCCAGGACTAGCGGGGACACATACGAGCAGTACTTC.

This sequence joins TRBV19 and TRBJ2-1, with D possibly TRBD1 on 6 matching bases. The CDR3 runs to 13 residues. Trimming took off 7 bases at V and 8 bases at J, with 15 bases between the two ends. Germline values: CDR1 LNHDA, CDR2 SQIVND (reference sequence). The CDR3 sequence: CASKPQGLDEQFF. In DNA form, the CDR3 reads TGTGCCAGTAAACCCCAGGGGCTCGATGAGCAGTTCTTC.

CDR3 protein: CASSGDRGRSYEQYF. CDR3 sequence (DNA): TGTGCCAGTAGTGGCGACAGGGGACGCTCCTACGAGCAGTACTTC. This chain links TRBV19 with TRBJ2-7; 8 bases are a match to TRBD1. The CDR3 is 15 residues long. Germline V gives CDR1 LNHDA, CDR2 SQIVND (reference sequence). The V segment lost 5 bases and the J segment 0 bases; nucleotides outside the gene matches: 6. Full variable domain (missing parts from reference TRBV19 and TRBJ2-7): DGGITQSPKYLFRKEGQNVTLSCEQNLNHDAMYWYRQDPGQGLRLIYYSQIVNDFQKGDIAEGYSVSREKKESFPLTVTSAQKNPTAFYLCASSGDRGRSYEQYFGPGTRLTVT.

The chain carries TRBV15 and TRBJ2-7; D unresolved. Trimming removed 0 bases from V and 3 bases from J, with 6 bases in between. There are 13 residues in the CDR3. The germline V gene encodes CDR1 LNHNV and CDR2 YYDKDF (reference sequence). CDR3 sequence (DNA): TGTGCCACCAGCAGAGACAGGAACTACGAGCAGTACTTC. It encodes CATSRDRNYEQYF.

The chain combines TRBV11-2 with TRBJ1-4; 7 bases are a match to TRBD1. Trimming took 5 bases from V and 0 from J; bases not matched to a gene: 6. CDR3 length: 16 residues. The germline V gene has CDR1 SGHAT and CDR2 FQNNGV. The CDR3 region is CASSAQGWATNEKLFF. CDR3 nucleotides: TGTGCCAGCAGCGCACAGGGGTGGGCAACTAATGAAAAACTGTTTTTT.

The chain carries TRBV4-1 and TRBJ1-2; D unclear. The V and J ends lost 2 bases and 4 bases respectively, with 14 bases between them. CDR1 is MGHRA and CDR2 is YSYEKL in the germline V gene. The CDR3 loop spans 15 amino acids. The CDR3: CASSQKMASSYGYTF. CDR3 nucleotides: TGCGCCAGCAGCCAAAAAATGGCCTCTAGCTATGGCTACACCTTC.